Below, one TCR beta chain is given with its context. The antigen is undetermined. Thyroid surgery was preceded by no treatment in any patient. The sample comes from a study of metastatic and nonmetastatic thyroid tumors. For the study at large: Across peripheral blood and tumor or nodule tissue samples taken from malignant and benign thyroid patients, the repertoires were compared with one another. Regarding the study as a whole: Reported TCR beta diversity, measured in blood and tumor, was significantly higher for malignant thyroid tumors than for benign nodules.

The CDR3 loop spans 17 amino acids. Germline V lookup: CDR1 SGHAT, CDR2 FQNNGV. With 0 bases removed from V and 1 base from J, the gap between germline ends came to 13 bases. Original data processing: Using the CDR3 differences seen across clinicopathological groups, the authors built a distant-metastasis classifier for papillary thyroid cancer, which was meant to discriminate distant-metastatic patients. TCRdb re-analyzed the PCR reads using MiXCR. The V and J calls reflect TCRdb's pipeline rather than the authors' work. This sample has some 26,000 clones, with more than 20% found just once. Material for sequencing was adjacent normal tissue. This rearrangement joins TRBV11-2 to TRBJ2-1, with D possibly TRBD1 on 5 matching bases. The sequence was collected from a female donor with papillary thyroid cancer or a benign thyroid nodule (not recorded which). Some clones in this sample may be carry-over from other donors' samples. The CDR3 region is CASSLDKGLGSYNEQFF. The DNA of the CDR3 is TGTGCCAGCAGCTTAGATAAGGGGTTAGGGTCCTACAATGAGCAGTTCTTC.